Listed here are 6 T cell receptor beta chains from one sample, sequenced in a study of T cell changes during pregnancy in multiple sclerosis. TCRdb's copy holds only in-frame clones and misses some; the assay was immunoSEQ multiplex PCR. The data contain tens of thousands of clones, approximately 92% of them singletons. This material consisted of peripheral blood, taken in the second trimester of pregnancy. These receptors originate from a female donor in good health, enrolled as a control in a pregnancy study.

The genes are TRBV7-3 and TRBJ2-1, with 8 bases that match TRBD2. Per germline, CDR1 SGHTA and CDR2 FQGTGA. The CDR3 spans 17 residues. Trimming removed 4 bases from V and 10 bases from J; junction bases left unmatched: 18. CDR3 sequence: CASSSPAGGQNPSEQFF. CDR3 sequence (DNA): TGTGCCAGCAGCTCGCCGGCGGGGGGCCAAAATCCTAGCGAGCAGTTCTTC.

The CDR3 is CASSIRGESYNEQFF. In nucleotides, the CDR3 is TGTGCCAGTAGTATTCGCGGGGAGTCCTACAATGAGCAGTTCTTC. This sequence joins TRBV19 and TRBJ2-1; a possible D gene is TRBD2 (6 bases). The V and J ends lost 3 bases and 1 base respectively, with 10 bases between them. Germline CDR1 reads LNHDA; CDR2 reads SQIVND (reference sequence). CDR3 length: 15 amino acids. The full variable domain, completed using reference TRBV19 and TRBJ2-1, is DGGITQSPKYLFRKEGQNVTLSCEQNLNHDAMYWYRQDPGQGLRLIYYSQIVNDFQKGDIAEGYSVSREKKESFPLTVTSAQKNPTAFYLCASSIRGESYNEQFFGPGTRLTVL.

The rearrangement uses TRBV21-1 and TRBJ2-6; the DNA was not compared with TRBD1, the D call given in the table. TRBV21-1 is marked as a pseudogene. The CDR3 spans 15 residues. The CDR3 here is CASSFRGWGANVLTF. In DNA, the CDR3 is TGTGCCAGCAGCTTCAGGGGGTGGGGGGCCAACGTCCTGACTTTC.

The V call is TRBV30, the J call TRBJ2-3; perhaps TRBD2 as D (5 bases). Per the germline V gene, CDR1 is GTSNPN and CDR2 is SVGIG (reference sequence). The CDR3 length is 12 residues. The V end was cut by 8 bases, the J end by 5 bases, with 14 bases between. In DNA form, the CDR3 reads TGTGCCCGGGGAATGGTCCAAGATACGCAGTATTTT. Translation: CARGMVQDTQYF.

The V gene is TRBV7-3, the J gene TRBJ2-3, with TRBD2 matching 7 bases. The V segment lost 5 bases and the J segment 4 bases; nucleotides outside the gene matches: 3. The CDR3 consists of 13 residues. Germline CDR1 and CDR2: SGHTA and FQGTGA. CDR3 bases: TGTGCCAGCAGCCGTGGGGGGGCAGATACGCAGTATTTT. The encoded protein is CASSRGGADTQYF.

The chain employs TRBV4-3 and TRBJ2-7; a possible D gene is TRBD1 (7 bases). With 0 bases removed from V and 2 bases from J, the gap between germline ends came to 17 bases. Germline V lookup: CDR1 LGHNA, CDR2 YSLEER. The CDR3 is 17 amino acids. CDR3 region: CASSQELEGAVTYEQYF. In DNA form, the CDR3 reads TGCGCCAGCAGCCAAGAGTTGGAGGGGGCGGTGACCTACGAGCAGTACTTC.